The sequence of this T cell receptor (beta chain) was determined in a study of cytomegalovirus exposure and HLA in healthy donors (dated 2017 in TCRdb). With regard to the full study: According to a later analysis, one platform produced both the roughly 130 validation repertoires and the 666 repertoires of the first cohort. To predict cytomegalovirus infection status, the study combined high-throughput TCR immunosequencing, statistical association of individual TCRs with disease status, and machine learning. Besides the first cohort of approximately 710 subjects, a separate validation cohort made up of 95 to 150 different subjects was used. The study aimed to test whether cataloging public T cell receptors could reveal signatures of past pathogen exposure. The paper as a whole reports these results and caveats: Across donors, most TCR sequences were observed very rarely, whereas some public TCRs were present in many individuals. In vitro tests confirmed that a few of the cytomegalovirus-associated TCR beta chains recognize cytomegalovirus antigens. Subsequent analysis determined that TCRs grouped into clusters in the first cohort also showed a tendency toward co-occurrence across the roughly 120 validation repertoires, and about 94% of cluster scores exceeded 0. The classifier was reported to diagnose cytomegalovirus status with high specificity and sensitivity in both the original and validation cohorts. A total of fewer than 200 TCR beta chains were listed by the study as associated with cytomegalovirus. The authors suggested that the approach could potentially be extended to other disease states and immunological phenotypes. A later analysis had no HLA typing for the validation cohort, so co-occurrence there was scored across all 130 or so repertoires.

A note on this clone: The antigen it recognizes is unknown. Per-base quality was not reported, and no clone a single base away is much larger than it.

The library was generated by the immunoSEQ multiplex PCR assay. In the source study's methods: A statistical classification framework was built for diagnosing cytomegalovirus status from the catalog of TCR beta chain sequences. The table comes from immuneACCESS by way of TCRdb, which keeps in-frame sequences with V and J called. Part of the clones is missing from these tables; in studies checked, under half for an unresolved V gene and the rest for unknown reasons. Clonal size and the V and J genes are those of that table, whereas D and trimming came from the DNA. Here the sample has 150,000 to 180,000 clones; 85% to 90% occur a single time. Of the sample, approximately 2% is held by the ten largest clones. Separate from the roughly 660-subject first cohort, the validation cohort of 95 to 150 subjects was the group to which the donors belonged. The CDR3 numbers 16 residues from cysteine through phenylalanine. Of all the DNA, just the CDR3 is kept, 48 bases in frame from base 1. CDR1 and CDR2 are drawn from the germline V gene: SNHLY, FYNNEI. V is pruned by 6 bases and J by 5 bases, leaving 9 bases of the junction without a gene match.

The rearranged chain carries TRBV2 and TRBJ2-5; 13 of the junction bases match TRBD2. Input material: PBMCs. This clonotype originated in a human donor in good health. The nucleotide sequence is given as TGTGCCAGCAGGCGAACTAGCGGGGGGGGTAGGGAGACCCAGTACTTC. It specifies CASRRTSGGGRETQYF.